Listed here are 22 T cell receptor beta chains from one sample, sequenced in a study of beta chain features in type 1 diabetes. The whole isolated RNA underwent reverse transcription, so sequencing captured expressed TCRB transcripts. TCRdb's copy holds only in-frame clones and misses some; the assay was immunoSEQ multiplex PCR. The profile shows under 400,000 clones, around 19% of them singletons. Sequenced input: naive CD4+ T cells from blood. The receptors derive from a woman between 18 and 29 years old in good health.

CDR3 amino acids: CSVGWGRDGYTF. Here the CDR3 DNA reads TGCAGCGTTGGGTGGGGCCGGGATGGCTACACCTTC. V usage is TRBV29-1 and J usage is TRBJ1-2, with D possibly being TRBD1 (5 bases). This CDR3 spans 12 amino acids. V was trimmed by 4 bases and J by 6 bases, leaving 12 bases between them. Germline CDR1 and CDR2: SQVTM and ANQGSEA. Together with reference TRBV29-1 and TRBJ1-2, the CDR3 gives the full variable domain: SAVISQKPSRDICQRGTSLTIQCQVDSQVTMMFWYRQQPGQSLTLIATANQGSEATYESGFVIDKFPISRPNLTFSTLTVSNMSPEDSSIYLCSVGWGRDGYTFGSGTRLTVV.

In its sample, this clone was seen a few times. This sequence joins TRBV2 and TRBJ2-2; 7 nucleotides align to TRBD2. J lost 5 bases, V lost 9 bases, and 12 bases had no gene match. The CDR3 covers 15 residues. The germline V gene encodes CDR1 SNHLY and CDR2 FYNNEI. The CDR3 coding sequence is TGTGCCAGTCAGGGAGGGACCTTGGGGACCGGGGAGCTGTTTTTT. Amino acid sequence: CASQGGTLGTGELFF. Supplemented by reference TRBV2 and TRBJ2-2, the full variable domain reads EPEVTQTPSHQVTQMGQEVILRCVPISNHLYFYWYRQILGQKVEFLVSFYNNEISEKSEIFDDQFSVERPDGSNFTLKIRSTKLEDSAMYFCASQGGTLGTGELFFGEGSRLTVL.

This sequence joins TRBV5-1 and TRBJ2-5; unclear D gene. The CDR3 is 13 amino acids. In germline, CDR1 is SGHRS, CDR2 YFSETQ. Trimming took off 4 bases at V and 4 bases at J, with 11 bases between the two ends. CDR3 region: CASSPPSPETQYF. CDR3 DNA: TGCGCCAGCAGCCCCCCTAGTCCAGAGACCCAGTACTTC.

This clone was seen a few times. The V call is TRBV7-2, the J call TRBJ2-3, with D possibly TRBD2 on 6 matching bases. The CDR3 contains 15 residues. The germline gives CDR1 SGHTA, CDR2 FQGNSA. The ends were cut back, 5 bases at V and 2 bases at J, with 14 bases in the middle. The CDR3 nucleotides are TGTGCCAGCAGCCCCCGGGGGTTTTTCACAGATACGCAGTATTTT. This translates into CASSPRGFFTDTQYF. Full variable domain (outside the CDR3, taken from reference TRBV7-2 and TRBJ2-3): GAGVSQSPSNKVTEKGKDVELRCDPISGHTALYWYRQSLGQGLEFLIYFQGNSAPDKSGLPSDRFSAERTGGSVSTLTIQRTQQEDSAVYLCASSPRGFFTDTQYFGPGTRLTVL.

This clone was recorded a few times. The chain employs TRBV5-4 and TRBJ2-3; 7 bases agree with TRBD2. CDR1 and CDR2 (germline): SGHNT, YYREEE (reference sequence). The CDR3 runs 16 residues. The trim removed 0 bases at V and 2 bases at J, leaving 6 bases unmatched. The CDR3 loop is CASSLGRGGYTDTQYF. In DNA, the CDR3 is TGTGCCAGCAGCTTGGGTCGCGGGGGTTACACAGATACGCAGTATTTT.

The J gene is TRBJ2-7, the V gene TRBV30; D may be TRBD2 (5 bases). The CDR3 length is 13 residues. Looked up from germline, CDR1 is GTSNPN and CDR2 is SVGIG (reference sequence). The V end lost 3 bases, the J end lost 2 bases, and 11 bases lay between the germline ends. The CDR3 loop reads CAWRVGGAYEQYF. The CDR3, as DNA: TGTGCCTGGAGGGTCGGAGGCGCCTACGAGCAGTACTTC.

This clone turned up a few times. This chain uses TRBV11-2 with TRBJ2-5; TRBD2 might be the D (5 bases). There are 16 residues in the CDR3. The V end lost 1 base, the J end lost 5 bases, and 17 bases lay between the germline ends. Germline-derived CDR1 and CDR2 are SGHAT and FQNNGV. The CDR3 protein is CASSLVGRGAGETQYF. CDR3 DNA sequence: TGTGCCAGCAGCTTAGTCGGCCGGGGAGCCGGGGAGACCCAGTACTTC. Based on the CDR3 plus reference TRBV11-2 and TRBJ2-5, the full variable domain is EAGVAQSPRYKIIEKRQSVAFWCNPISGHATLYWYQQILGQGPKLLIQFQNNGVVDDSQLPKDRFSAERLKGVDSTLKIQPAKLEDSAVYLCASSLVGRGAGETQYFGPGTRLLVL.

This chain links TRBV5-8 with TRBJ2-5; D is ambiguous. CDR1 and CDR2 from the germline V gene are SGHTS and YDEGEE. Deletions cut 3 bases from V and 6 bases from J, with 6 bases between. This CDR3 is 11 amino acids long. CDR3 DNA sequence: TGTGCCAGCAGCTGGCGGCAGACCCAGTACTTC. Its protein product is CASSWRQTQYF.

The chain has TRBV7-9 and TRBJ2-3; D is undetermined. The CDR3 spans 12 residues. V gave up 5 bases and J gave up 4 bases, with 7 bases separating them. Germline V gene data show CDR1 as SEHNR and CDR2 as FQNEAQ (reference sequence). CDR3 residues: CASSPEADTQYF. CDR3 nucleotide sequence: TGTGCCAGCAGCCCAGAAGCAGATACGCAGTATTTT.

This chain joins TRBV4-2 and TRBJ2-3; 9 positions match TRBD2. CDR1 and CDR2 (germline): LGHNA, YNFKEQ. V was pared by 2 bases and J by 1 base, with 7 bases of the junction left unmatched. This CDR3 has 17 residues. DNA of the CDR3: TGTGCCAGCAGCCAAAAATCCATAGCGGGGGGCACAGATACGCAGTATTTT. Protein: CASSQKSIAGGTDTQYF.

Remarks on this clone: At the DNA level, this CDR3 is encoded by other sequences in the same sample as well. The chain has TRBV5-1 and TRBJ2-5; TRBD2 matches at 15 bases. CDR3 length: 16 residues. V was pared by 3 bases and J by 2 bases, with 2 bases of the junction left unmatched. CDR1 is SGHRS, CDR2 YFSETQ, per germline. CDR3 in amino acids: CASSSGLAGGQETQYF. CDR3 sequence (DNA): TGCGCCAGCAGCTCGGGACTAGCGGGGGGACAAGAGACCCAGTACTTC.

This chain connects TRBV5-1 to TRBJ2-5, with 10 bases fitting TRBD2. This CDR3 has 17 amino acids. Losses at the gene ends were 3 bases for V and 0 bases for J; bases not matched to a gene: 8. Germline assignment: CDR1 SGHRS and CDR2 YFSETQ. The CDR3 sequence is CASSSGLAARYQETQYF. The DNA for the CDR3 is TGCGCCAGCAGCTCTGGACTAGCGGCGAGGTACCAAGAGACCCAGTACTTC. Complete variable domain (other parts from reference TRBV5-1 and TRBJ2-5): KAGVTQTPRYLIKTRGQQVTLSCSPISGHRSVSWYQQTPGQGLQFLFEYFSETQRNKGNFPGRFSGRQFSNSRSEMNVSTLELGDSALYLCASSSGLAARYQETQYFGPGTRLLVL.

This sequence joins TRBV19 and TRBJ2-5, with D tentatively TRBD2 (5 bases). The germline CDR1 and CDR2 sequences are LNHDA and SQIVND (reference sequence). V lost 5 bases and J lost 5, with 9 bases in between. The CDR3 has 12 residues. DNA for the CDR3: TGTGCCAGTAGTGCCGGGGTCGAGACCCAGTACTTC. Residues: CASSAGVETQYF.

This clone has a handful of counts. V gene TRBV19 combines with J gene TRBJ1-1, with no clear D. V gave up 9 bases and J gave up 2 bases, with 7 bases separating them. The germline V gene has CDR1 LNHDA and CDR2 SQIVND (reference sequence). The CDR3 consists of 11 residues. The CDR3 coding sequence is TGTGCCAGCCGAGATAACACTGAAGCTTTCTTT. Its protein is CASRDNTEAFF.

This clone has a handful of counts. The DNA for the CDR3 is TGTGCCTGGAGACAGGGCGATACGCAGTATTTT. Protein: CAWRQGDTQYF. The rearrangement uses TRBV30 and TRBJ2-3, with D possibly being TRBD1 (6 bases). From germline, CDR1 is GTSNPN and CDR2 SVGIG (reference sequence). The CDR3 contains 11 residues. Trimming cost V 3 bases and J 6 bases, with 7 bases left between them.

The chain links TRBV9 to TRBJ2-3; 12 nucleotides align to TRBD2. Trimming removed 4 bases from V and 4 bases from J; junction bases left unmatched: 10. The germline CDR1 and CDR2 sequences are SGDLS and YYNGEE. This CDR3 contains 17 residues. The CDR3 DNA is TGTGCCAGCAGCCCTTACCAACTAGCGGGAGGATCAGATACGCAGTATTTT. Encoded protein: CASSPYQLAGGSDTQYF.

The chain employs TRBV5-1 and TRBJ1-1; possibly TRBD1 for D (5 bases). The V end was cut by 5 bases, the J end by 1 base, with 12 bases between. CDR3 size: 14 residues. Germline CDR1 reads SGHRS; CDR2 reads YFSETQ. DNA for the CDR3: TGCGCCAGCAGAAGGGGACTGACGAACACTGAAGCTTTCTTT. As protein: CASRRGLTNTEAFF. Together with reference TRBV5-1 and TRBJ1-1, the CDR3 gives the full variable domain: KAGVTQTPRYLIKTRGQQVTLSCSPISGHRSVSWYQQTPGQGLQFLFEYFSETQRNKGNFPGRFSGRQFSNSRSEMNVSTLELGDSALYLCASRRGLTNTEAFFGQGTRLTVV.

V is TRBV5-1 and J is TRBJ2-6, with 7 bases matching TRBD1. Germline V gene data show CDR1 as SGHRS and CDR2 as YFSETQ. Losses at the gene ends were 4 bases for V and 4 bases for J; bases not matched to a gene: 11. This CDR3 has 17 amino acids. CDR3 DNA: TGCGCCAGCAGCCCTGGACGAGGGGGCTTCGGGGCCAACGTCCTGACTTTC. Translated: CASSPGRGGFGANVLTF.

This clone was picked up a small number of times. CDR3 residues: CASSRDREGGYTF. In DNA form, the CDR3 reads TGTGCCAGCAGCCGGGACAGGGAAGGTGGCTACACCTTC. The chain recombines TRBV7-3 with TRBJ1-2, with 9 bases identical to TRBD1. The CDR3 totals 13 residues. Trimming removed 5 bases from V and 7 bases from J; junction bases left unmatched: 5. The germline V gene encodes CDR1 SGHTA and CDR2 FQGTGA.

The chain uses TRBV5-1 and TRBJ2-1, with 9 bases matching TRBD2. CDR1 and CDR2 (germline): SGHRS, YFSETQ. With 2 bases clipped from V and 0 bases from J, the junction kept 6 bases outside the gene matches. The CDR3 has 17 amino acids. The DNA of the CDR3 is TGCGCCAGCAGCTTAGAGGCGGGAGGGAGCTCCTACAATGAGCAGTTCTTC. Its protein product is CASSLEAGGSSYNEQFF.

This rearrangement joins TRBV9 to TRBJ2-7; a weak D match, TRBD2 (6 bases). The CDR3 extends over 14 amino acids. From germline, CDR1 is SGDLS and CDR2 YYNGEE. V was clipped by 0 bases and J by 6 bases, with 13 bases between them. CDR3 bases: TGTGCCAGCAGCGTAGCCGGGGGAGAGGGCGAGCAGTACTTC. It codes for CASSVAGGEGEQYF.

This clone was observed a few times. V gene TRBV15 combines with J gene TRBJ1-1; tentatively, D is TRBD1 (5 bases). The CDR3 runs 17 residues. The germline V gene encodes CDR1 LNHNV and CDR2 YYDKDF (reference sequence). V was trimmed by 2 bases and J by 0 bases, leaving 16 bases between them. The chain's CDR3 is CATSRHWGGGLNTEAFF. CDR3 nucleotides: TGTGCCACCAGCAGACACTGGGGCGGGGGATTGAACACTGAAGCTTTCTTT.